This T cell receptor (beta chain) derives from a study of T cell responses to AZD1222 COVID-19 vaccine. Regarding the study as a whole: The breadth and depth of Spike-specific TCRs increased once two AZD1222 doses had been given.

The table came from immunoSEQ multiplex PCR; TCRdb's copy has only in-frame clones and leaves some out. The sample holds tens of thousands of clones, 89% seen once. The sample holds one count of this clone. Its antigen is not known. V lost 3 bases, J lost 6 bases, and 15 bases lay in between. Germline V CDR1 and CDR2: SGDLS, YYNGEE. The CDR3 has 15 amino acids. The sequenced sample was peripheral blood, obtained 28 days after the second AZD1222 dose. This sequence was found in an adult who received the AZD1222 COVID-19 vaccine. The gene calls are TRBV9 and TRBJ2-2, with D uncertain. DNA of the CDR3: TGTGCCAGCAGCGCCCCCCATAAAAGCGCCGGGGAGCTGTTTTTT. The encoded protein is CASSAPHKSAGELFF.